A single TCR beta chain is shown here with its context. This CDR3 is built from 13 residues. The V segment lost 9 bases and the J segment 4 bases; nucleotides outside the gene matches: 4. CDR1 KGHDR and CDR2 SFDVKD come from the germline V gene. These data originate in a study of blood T cell repertoires in COVID-19. Study-wide context: Acute and convalescent COVID-19 specimens originated in the United States, Italy and Spain.

Original data processing: How many nucleated cells were present was estimated from reference gene primer amplification. Measured with immunoSEQ multiplex PCR; TCRdb has only the in-frame clones, and not every one. V and J calls and clone size are copied from that table; D and trimming were computed from the DNA. The sample comprises 30,000 to 40,000 clones, more than 60% of which are singletons, and 14% to 15% rests with the top ten. The sequencing sample was made of peripheral blood. The rearrangement links TRBV24-1 to TRBJ2-7; 11 bases are shared with TRBD1. This clonotype was sampled from an elderly man with active or convalescent COVID-19. CDR3 in amino acids: CATAGTGGYEQYF. The CDR3 DNA sequence: TGTGCCACCGCCGGGACAGGGGGGTACGAGCAGTACTTC.